This T cell receptor beta chain was sequenced during a study of shared clonotypes between healthy human individuals. Partitioning of CD4+ cells yielded a CD45RA+ naive subset and a CD45RA-negative memory subset. Germline V CDR1 and CDR2: MDHEN, SYDVKM. Trimming stripped 2 bases from V and 0 bases from J, with 16 bases between. The CDR3 sequence is 17 residues long. Assay: immunoSEQ multiplex PCR; the TCRdb copy retains only in-frame clones and omits some. This sample yields around 2.5 million clones, of which more than 85% are seen a single time; roughly 0.36% belongs to the top ten. V and J are TRBV28 and TRBJ1-1; D is unresolved. The sample taken for sequencing was naive CD4+ T cells from PBMCs. This sample's subset: CD45RA+ positively selected. The receptor's source is a man between 18 and 29 years old in good health. Some clones in this sample may be carry-over from other donors' samples. CDR3 sequence (DNA): TGTGCCAGCAGTTTACCGAGCCTGTACACACTGAACACTGAAGCTTTCTTT. Residues: CASSLPSLYTLNTEAFF.